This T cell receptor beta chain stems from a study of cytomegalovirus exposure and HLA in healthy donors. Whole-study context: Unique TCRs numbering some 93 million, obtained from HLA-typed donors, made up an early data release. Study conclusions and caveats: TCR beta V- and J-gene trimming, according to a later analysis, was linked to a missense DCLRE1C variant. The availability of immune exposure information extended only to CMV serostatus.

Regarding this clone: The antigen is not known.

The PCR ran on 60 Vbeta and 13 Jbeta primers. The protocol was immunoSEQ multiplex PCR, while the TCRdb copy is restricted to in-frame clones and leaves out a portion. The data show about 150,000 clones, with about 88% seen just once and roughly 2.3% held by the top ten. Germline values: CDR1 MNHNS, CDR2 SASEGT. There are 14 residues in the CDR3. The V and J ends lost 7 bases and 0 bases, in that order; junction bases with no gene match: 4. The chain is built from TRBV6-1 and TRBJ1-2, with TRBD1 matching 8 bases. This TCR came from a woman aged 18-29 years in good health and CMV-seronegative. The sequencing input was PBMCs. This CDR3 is CASMSDRANYGYTF. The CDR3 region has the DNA TGTGCCAGCATGTCGGACAGGGCTAACTATGGCTACACCTTC.